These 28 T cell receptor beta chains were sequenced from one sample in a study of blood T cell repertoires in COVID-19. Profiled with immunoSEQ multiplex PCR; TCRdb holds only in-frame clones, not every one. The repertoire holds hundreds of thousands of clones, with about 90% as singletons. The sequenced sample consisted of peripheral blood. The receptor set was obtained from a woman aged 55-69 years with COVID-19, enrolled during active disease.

In DNA form, the CDR3 reads TGTGCCAGCAGCTTCTCCGGGACTAGGCCCTACGAGCAGTACTTC. Protein: CASSFSGTRPYEQYF. This chain uses TRBV5-8 with TRBJ2-7; TRBD2 agrees at 8 bases. The CDR3 is 15 residues long. Germline CDR1 SGHTS, CDR2 YDEGEE. Losses at the gene ends were 2 bases for V and 2 bases for J; bases not matched to a gene: 6.

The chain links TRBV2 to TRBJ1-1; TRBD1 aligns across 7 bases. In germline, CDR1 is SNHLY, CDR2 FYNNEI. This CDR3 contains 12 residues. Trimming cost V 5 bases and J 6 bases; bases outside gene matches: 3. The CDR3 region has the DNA TGTGCCAGCAGTAGACAGGGCTCTGAAGCTTTCTTT. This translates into CASSRQGSEAFF.

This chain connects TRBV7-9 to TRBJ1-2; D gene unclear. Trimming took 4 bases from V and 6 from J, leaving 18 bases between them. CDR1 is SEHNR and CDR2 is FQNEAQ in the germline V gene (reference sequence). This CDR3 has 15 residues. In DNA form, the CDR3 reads TGTGCCAGCAGCTCTGAGGCATCTCATGGTCATGGCTACACCTTC. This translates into CASSSEASHGHGYTF. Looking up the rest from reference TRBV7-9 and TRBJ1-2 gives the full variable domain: DTGVSQNPRHKITKRGQNVTFRCDPISEHNRLYWYRQTLGQGPEFLTYFQNEAQLEKSRLLSDRFSAERPKGSFSTLEIQRTEQGDSAMYLCASSSEASHGHGYTFGSGTRLTVV.

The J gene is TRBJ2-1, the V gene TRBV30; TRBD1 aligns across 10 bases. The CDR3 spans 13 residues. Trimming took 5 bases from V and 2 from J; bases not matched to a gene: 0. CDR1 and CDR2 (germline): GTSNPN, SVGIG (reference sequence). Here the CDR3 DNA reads TGTGCCTGGGGGACAGGGGCCTACAATGAGCAGTTCTTC. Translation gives CAWGTGAYNEQFF.

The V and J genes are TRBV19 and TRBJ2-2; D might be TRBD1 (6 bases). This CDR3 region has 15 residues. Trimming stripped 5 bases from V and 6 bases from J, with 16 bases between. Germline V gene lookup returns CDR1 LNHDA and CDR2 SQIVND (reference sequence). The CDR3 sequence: CASSSGAAGAGELFF. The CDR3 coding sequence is TGTGCCAGTAGTTCAGGGGCAGCAGGGGCCGGGGAGCTGTTTTTT.

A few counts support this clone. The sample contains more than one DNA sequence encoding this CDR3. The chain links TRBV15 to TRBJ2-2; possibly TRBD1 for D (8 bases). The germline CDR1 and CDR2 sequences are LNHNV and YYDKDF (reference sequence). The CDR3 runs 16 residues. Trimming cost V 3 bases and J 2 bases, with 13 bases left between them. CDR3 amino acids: CATSRGGTGNTGELFF. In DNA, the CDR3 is TGTGCCACCAGCAGGGGAGGGACAGGCAACACCGGGGAGCTGTTTTTT.

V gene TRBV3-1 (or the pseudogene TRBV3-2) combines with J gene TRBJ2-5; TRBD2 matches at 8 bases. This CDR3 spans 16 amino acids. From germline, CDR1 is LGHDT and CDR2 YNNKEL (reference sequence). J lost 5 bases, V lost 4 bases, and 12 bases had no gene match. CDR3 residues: CASSRGRVSGAETQYF. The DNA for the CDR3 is TGTGCCAGCAGCCGGGGCCGTGTTAGCGGGGCGGAGACCCAGTACTTC.

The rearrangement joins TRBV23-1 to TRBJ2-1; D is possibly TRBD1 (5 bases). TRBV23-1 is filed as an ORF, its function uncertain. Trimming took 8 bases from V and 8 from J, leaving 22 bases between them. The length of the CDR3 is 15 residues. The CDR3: CASSPSAVGVYEQFF. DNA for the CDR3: TGCGCCAGCTCCCCCTCGGCAGTAGGGGTCTATGAGCAGTTCTTC.

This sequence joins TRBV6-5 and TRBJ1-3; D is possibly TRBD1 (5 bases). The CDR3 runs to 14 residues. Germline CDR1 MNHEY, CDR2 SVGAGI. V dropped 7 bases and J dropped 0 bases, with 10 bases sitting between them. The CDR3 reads CASIATVSGNTIYF. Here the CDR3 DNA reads TGTGCCAGCATCGCGACAGTCTCTGGAAACACCATATATTTT.

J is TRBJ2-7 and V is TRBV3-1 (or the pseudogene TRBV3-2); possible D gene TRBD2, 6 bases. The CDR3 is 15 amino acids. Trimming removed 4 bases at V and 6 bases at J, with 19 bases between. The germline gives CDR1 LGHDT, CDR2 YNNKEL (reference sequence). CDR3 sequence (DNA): TGTGCCAGCAGCCCGTCCGGACCGCGGGGTGGCGAGCAGTACTTC. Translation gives CASSPSGPRGGEQYF.

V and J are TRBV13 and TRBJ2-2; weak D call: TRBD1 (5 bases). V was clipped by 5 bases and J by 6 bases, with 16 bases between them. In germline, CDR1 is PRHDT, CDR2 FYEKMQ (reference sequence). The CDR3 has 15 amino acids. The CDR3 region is CASSRTQGKPGELFF. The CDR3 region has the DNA TGTGCCAGCAGCCGGACCCAGGGTAAACCCGGGGAGCTGTTTTTT.

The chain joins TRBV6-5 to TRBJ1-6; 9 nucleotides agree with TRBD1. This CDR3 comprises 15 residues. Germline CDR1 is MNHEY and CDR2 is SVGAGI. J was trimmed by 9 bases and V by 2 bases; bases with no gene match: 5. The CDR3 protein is CASSYAGTGSSPLHF. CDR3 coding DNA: TGTGCCAGCAGTTACGCCGGGACAGGGAGTTCACCCCTCCACTTT.

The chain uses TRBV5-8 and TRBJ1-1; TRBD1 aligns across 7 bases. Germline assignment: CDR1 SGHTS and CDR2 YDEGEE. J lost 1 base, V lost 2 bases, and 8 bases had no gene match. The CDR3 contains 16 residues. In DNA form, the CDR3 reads TGTGCCAGCAGCTTATACCGACAGGGAAAGAACACTGAAGCTTTCTTT. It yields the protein CASSLYRQGKNTEAFF.

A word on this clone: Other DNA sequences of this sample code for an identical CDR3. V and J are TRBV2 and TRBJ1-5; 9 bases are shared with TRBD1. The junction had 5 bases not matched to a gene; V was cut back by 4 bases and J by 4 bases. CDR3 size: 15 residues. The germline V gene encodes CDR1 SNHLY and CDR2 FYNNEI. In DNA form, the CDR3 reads TGTGCCAGCAGTGTATCGGGACAGGGTAATCAGCCCCAGCATTTT. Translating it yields CASSVSGQGNQPQHF.

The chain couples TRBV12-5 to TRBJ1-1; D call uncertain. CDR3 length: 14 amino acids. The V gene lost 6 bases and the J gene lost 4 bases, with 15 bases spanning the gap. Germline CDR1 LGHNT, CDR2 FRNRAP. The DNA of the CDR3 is TGTGCTAGTGGCAGTAGGGAGGCGGGCACTGAAGCTTTCTTT. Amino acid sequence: CASGSREAGTEAFF.

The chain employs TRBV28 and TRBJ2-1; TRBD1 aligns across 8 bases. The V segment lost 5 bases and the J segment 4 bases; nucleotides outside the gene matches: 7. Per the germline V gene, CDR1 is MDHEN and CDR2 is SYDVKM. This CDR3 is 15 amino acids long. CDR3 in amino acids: CASSPPGQVYNEQFF. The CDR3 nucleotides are TGTGCCAGCAGTCCGCCGGGACAGGTGTACAATGAGCAGTTCTTC.

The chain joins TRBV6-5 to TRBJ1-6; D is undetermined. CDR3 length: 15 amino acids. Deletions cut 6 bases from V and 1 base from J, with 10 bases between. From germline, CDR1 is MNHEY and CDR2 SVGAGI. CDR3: CASSLQQSYNSPLHF. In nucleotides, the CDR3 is TGTGCCAGCAGCCTACAACAGTCCTATAATTCACCCCTCCACTTT.

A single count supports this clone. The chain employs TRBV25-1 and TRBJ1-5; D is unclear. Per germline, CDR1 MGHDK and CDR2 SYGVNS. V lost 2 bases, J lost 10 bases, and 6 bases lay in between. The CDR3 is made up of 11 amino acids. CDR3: CASSEGGPQHF. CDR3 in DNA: TGTGCCAGCAGTGAAGGCGGCCCCCAGCATTTT.

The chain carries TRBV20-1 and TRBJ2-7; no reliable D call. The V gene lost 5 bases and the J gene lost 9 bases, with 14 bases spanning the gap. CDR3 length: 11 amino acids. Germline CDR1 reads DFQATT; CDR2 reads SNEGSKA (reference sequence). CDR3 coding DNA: TGCAGTGCTTACTACAACCTAAGGCAGTACTTC. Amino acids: CSAYYNLRQYF.

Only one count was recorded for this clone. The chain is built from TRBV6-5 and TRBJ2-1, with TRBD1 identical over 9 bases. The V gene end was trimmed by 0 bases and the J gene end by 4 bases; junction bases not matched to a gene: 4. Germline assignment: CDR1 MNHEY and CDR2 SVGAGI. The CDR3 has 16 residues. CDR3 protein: CASSYSKDRGYNEQFF. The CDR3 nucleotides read TGTGCCAGCAGTTACTCGAAGGACAGGGGATACAATGAGCAGTTCTTC.

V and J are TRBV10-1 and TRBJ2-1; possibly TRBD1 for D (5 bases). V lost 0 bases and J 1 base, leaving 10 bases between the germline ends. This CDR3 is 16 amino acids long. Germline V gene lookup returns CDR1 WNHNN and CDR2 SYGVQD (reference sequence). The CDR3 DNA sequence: TGCGCCAGCAGTGAGTCCCCCCCAGGGTCCTACAATGAGCAGTTCTTC. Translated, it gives CASSESPPGSYNEQFF.

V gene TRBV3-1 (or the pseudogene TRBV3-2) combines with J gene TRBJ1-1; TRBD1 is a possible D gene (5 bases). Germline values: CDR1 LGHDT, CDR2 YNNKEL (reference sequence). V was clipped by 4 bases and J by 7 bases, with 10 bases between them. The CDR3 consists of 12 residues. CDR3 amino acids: CASSLRGDEAFF. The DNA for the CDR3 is TGTGCCAGCAGCCTTAGGGGCGATGAAGCTTTCTTT.

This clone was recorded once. The CDR3 loop is CASRDSGHSAHEQYF. The CDR3 DNA reads TGTGCCAGTCGAGATTCTGGACACTCAGCCCACGAGCAGTACTTC. The V call is TRBV27, the J call TRBJ2-7; the D gene is possibly TRBD1 (5 bases). Looked up from germline, CDR1 is MNHEY and CDR2 is SMNVEV (reference sequence). The CDR3 has 15 amino acids. V was trimmed by 9 bases and J by 5 bases, leaving 23 bases between them.

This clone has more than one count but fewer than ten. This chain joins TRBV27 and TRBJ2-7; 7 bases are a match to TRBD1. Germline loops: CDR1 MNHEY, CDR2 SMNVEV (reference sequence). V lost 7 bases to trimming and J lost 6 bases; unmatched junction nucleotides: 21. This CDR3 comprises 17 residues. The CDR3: CASTPSLARGQGREQYF. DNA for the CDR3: TGTGCCAGCACCCCTTCCCTGGCAAGGGGGCAGGGGCGCGAGCAGTACTTC.

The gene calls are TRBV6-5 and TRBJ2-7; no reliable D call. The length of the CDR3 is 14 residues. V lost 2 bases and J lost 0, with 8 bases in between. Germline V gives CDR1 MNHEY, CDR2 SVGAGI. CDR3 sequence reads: CASSYGILSYEQYF. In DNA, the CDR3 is TGTGCCAGCAGTTACGGCATCCTCTCCTACGAGCAGTACTTC.

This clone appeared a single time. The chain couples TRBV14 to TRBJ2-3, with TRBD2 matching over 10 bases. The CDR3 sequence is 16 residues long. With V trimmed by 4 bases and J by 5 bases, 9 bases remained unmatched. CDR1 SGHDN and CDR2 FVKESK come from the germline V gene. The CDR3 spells CASSLRVLAGIDTQYF. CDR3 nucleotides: TGTGCCAGCAGCCTAAGGGTACTAGCGGGGATAGATACGCAGTATTTT. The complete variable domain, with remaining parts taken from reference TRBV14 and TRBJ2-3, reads EAGVTQFPSHSVIEKGQTVTLRCDPISGHDNLYWYRRVMGKEIKFLLHFVKESKQDESGMPNNRFLAERTGGTYSTLKVQPAELEDSGVYFCASSLRVLAGIDTQYFGPGTRLTVL.

The CDR3 region has the DNA TGTGCCAGCAGCTTAATACAGGGTTTTAACACTGAAGCTTTCTTT. The encoded protein is CASSLIQGFNTEAFF. V gene TRBV11-2 combines with J gene TRBJ1-1; D is possibly TRBD1 (6 bases). The CDR3 covers 15 residues. CDR1 and CDR2 from the germline V gene are SGHAT and FQNNGV. V was shortened by 2 bases and J by 2 bases, with 12 bases between the two germline ends.

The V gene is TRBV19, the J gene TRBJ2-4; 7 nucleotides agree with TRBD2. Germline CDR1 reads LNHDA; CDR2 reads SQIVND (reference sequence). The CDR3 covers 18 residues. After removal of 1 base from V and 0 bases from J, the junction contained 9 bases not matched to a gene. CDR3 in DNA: TGTGCCAGTAGTATAGTTTCTCGGGGGGAACTAGCCAAAAACATTCAGTACTTC. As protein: CASSIVSRGELAKNIQYF.